The 17 T cell receptor beta chains listed next were all sequenced from one sample in a study of siplizumab effects on memory and regulatory T cells. Sequenced by immunoSEQ multiplex PCR; TCRdb stores in-frame clones only, minus some. The table records 98,000 or so clones, 85% to 95% of them present only once. The sequenced sample consisted of Tregs sorted from blood. These receptors were obtained from a human donor in good health.

This rearrangement joins TRBV6-5 to TRBJ1-1; D possibly corresponds to TRBD1 (5 bases). The germline gives CDR1 MNHEY, CDR2 SVGAGI. V was pared by 6 bases and J by 4 bases, with 12 bases between. This CDR3 region has 13 residues. CDR3 sequence reads: CASRPRGGTEAFF. Written as DNA, the CDR3 is TGTGCCAGCAGGCCCCGGGGCGGCACTGAAGCTTTCTTT.

The chain links TRBV2 to TRBJ1-5, with 9 positions matching TRBD1. In germline, CDR1 is SNHLY, CDR2 FYNNEI. The CDR3 is made up of 15 amino acids. The trim removed 6 bases at V and 4 bases at J, leaving 7 bases unmatched. As DNA, the CDR3 is TGTGCCAGCAGCGCCGGGACAGGGCGTAATCAGCCCCAGCATTTT. Its translation: CASSAGTGRNQPQHF.

The CDR3, as DNA: TGTGCCAGCAGCGCGGGGACTAGACAAGAGACCCAGTACTTC. Residues: CASSAGTRQETQYF. The chain links TRBV5-4 to TRBJ2-5; 8 bases are shared with TRBD2. The CDR3 length is 14 residues. Germline values: CDR1 SGHNT, CDR2 YYREEE (reference sequence). The ends lost 4 bases at V and 2 bases at J; junction bases unmatched: 4. Full variable domain (missing parts from reference TRBV5-4 and TRBJ2-5): ETGVTQSPTHLIKTRGQQVTLRCSSQSGHNTVSWYQQALGQGPQFIFQYYREEENGRGNFPPRFSGLQFPNYSSELNVNALELDDSALYLCASSAGTRQETQYFGPGTRLLVL.

This rearrangement joins TRBV7-2 to TRBJ1-1; 11 bases fit TRBD1. The CDR3 is made up of 15 amino acids. CDR1 is SGHTA, CDR2 FQGNSA, per germline. V shed 7 bases, J shed 3 bases, and the junction held 7 bases outside the gene matches. CDR3 nucleotides: TGTGCCAGCAAGAGGACAGGGGGCGGGGACACTGAAGCTTTCTTT. Amino acids: CASKRTGGGDTEAFF.

The chain employs TRBV5-4 and TRBJ1-1; D is undetermined. The germline gives CDR1 SGHNT, CDR2 YYREEE (reference sequence). The CDR3 has 14 amino acids. V was trimmed by 3 bases and J by 3 bases, leaving 12 bases between them. DNA for the CDR3: TGTGCCAGCAGCTCGATGGGGTGGGACACTGAAGCTTTCTTT. It translates to CASSSMGWDTEAFF.

The chain recombines TRBV6-1 with TRBJ2-7; D may be TRBD1 or TRBD2 (6 bases each). There are 14 residues in the CDR3. V lost 4 bases, J lost 3 bases, and 13 bases lay in between. CDR1 is MNHNS and CDR2 is SASEGT in the germline V gene. The CDR3 here is CASSVLEGGYEQYF. CDR3 nucleotides: TGTGCCAGCAGTGTTCTGGAGGGGGGCTACGAGCAGTACTTC.

This clone showed up just once. V gene TRBV29-1 combines with J gene TRBJ1-2; 10 nucleotides match TRBD1. The germline V gene has CDR1 SQVTM and CDR2 ANQGSEA. This CDR3 has 16 amino acids. The ends lost 7 bases at V and 6 bases at J; junction bases unmatched: 17. This chain's CDR3 is CSAFTKPGTGDDGYTF. DNA for the CDR3: TGCAGCGCATTTACGAAACCCGGGACAGGGGACGATGGCTACACCTTC.

V is TRBV7-2 and J is TRBJ2-5; possibly TRBD2 for D (5 bases). Trimming pared 2 bases from V and 5 bases from J, leaving 6 bases between. CDR1 is SGHTA, CDR2 FQGNSA, per germline. There are 12 residues in the CDR3. The CDR3 region is CASSLRGETQYF. CDR3 bases: TGTGCCAGCAGCTTACGGGGTGAGACCCAGTACTTC.

The genes are TRBV7-6 and TRBJ2-1, with no clear D. Germline CDR1 is SGHVS and CDR2 is FNYEAQ. The V and J ends lost 5 bases and 6 bases respectively, with 14 bases between them. The CDR3 is 14 residues long. The CDR3: CASSPAPGPNEQFF. In nucleotides, the CDR3 is TGTGCCAGCAGCCCCGCCCCCGGCCCCAATGAGCAGTTCTTC.

V usage is TRBV7-9 and J usage is TRBJ2-5; unclear D gene. This CDR3 spans 13 amino acids. Germline V gene sequence: CDR1 SEHNR, CDR2 FQNEAQ (reference sequence). V lost 5 bases and J lost 2, with 9 bases in between. The DNA for the CDR3 is TGTGCCAGCAGCCCCACTGCACAAGAGACCCAGTACTTC. Amino acid sequence: CASSPTAQETQYF.

The chain links TRBV27 to TRBJ1-5; D gene unclear. Germline loops: CDR1 MNHEY, CDR2 SMNVEV (reference sequence). Deletions cut 2 bases from V and 1 base from J, with 6 bases between. The CDR3 totals 14 residues. Here the CDR3 reads CASSLEFSNQPQHF. For the CDR3, the DNA is TGTGCCAGCAGTTTAGAGTTCAGCAATCAGCCCCAGCATTTT.

V usage is TRBV5-6 and J usage is TRBJ1-1; no definite D call. V dropped 0 bases and J dropped 1 base, with 13 bases sitting between them. This CDR3 region has 16 residues. Germline CDR1 is SGHDT and CDR2 is YYEEEE. The CDR3 bases are TGTGCCAGCAGCTTGGTAGGGTGGACGGGGAACACTGAAGCTTTCTTT. Translating it yields CASSLVGWTGNTEAFF.

J is TRBJ2-5 and V is TRBV2; the D gene is possibly TRBD1 (5 bases). Trimming took off 2 bases at V and 5 bases at J, with 12 bases between the two ends. The CDR3 spans 14 residues. Germline loops: CDR1 SNHLY, CDR2 FYNNEI. The CDR3 spells CASSEMPGFETQYF. CDR3 nucleotide sequence: TGTGCCAGCAGTGAAATGCCAGGGTTTGAGACCCAGTACTTC.

This chain uses TRBV6-6 with TRBJ1-2; 7 positions agree with TRBD1. V was clipped by 1 base and J by 4 bases; unmatched bases: 3. The CDR3 is 14 residues long. Germline CDR1 and CDR2: MNHNY and SVGAGI (reference sequence). CDR3 in DNA: TGTGCCAGCAGTTACTTAGGGACAGCCTATGGCTACACCTTC. Translation: CASSYLGTAYGYTF.

The J gene is TRBJ1-5, the V gene TRBV4-1, with 7 bases fitting TRBD1. The ends lost 3 bases at V and 8 bases at J; junction bases unmatched: 7. The CDR3 consists of 14 residues. Germline V gene lookup returns CDR1 MGHRA and CDR2 YSYEKL. The CDR3 sequence: CASSHMTGLKPQHF. In nucleotides, the CDR3 is TGCGCCAGCAGCCACATGACAGGGTTGAAGCCCCAGCATTTT.

The V and J genes are TRBV6-1 and TRBJ1-2; possible D gene TRBD1, 6 bases. V dropped 7 bases and J dropped 8 bases, with 23 bases sitting between them. This CDR3 has 15 residues. The germline gives CDR1 MNHNS, CDR2 SASEGT. CDR3 DNA sequence: TGTGCCAGCACTCCGACCTTCAACTTTCAGGGGGGCTACACCTTC. This sequence encodes CASTPTFNFQGGYTF.

The sample holds a few counts of this clone. The chain combines TRBV6-4 with TRBJ2-3; the match to TRBD1 covers 7 bases. V lost 5 bases and J lost 1; bases outside the gene matches: 6. This CDR3 has 15 amino acids. Germline-derived CDR1 and CDR2 are MRHNA and SNTAGT. Written as DNA, the CDR3 is TGTGCCAGCAGTACTACCCAGGGGGGCACAGATACGCAGTATTTT. It yields the protein CASSTTQGGTDTQYF.